This T cell receptor (beta chain) was captured in a study of cytomegalovirus exposure and HLA in healthy donors. The wider study: The same platform was used for the 130 or so validation repertoires and the 650 to 800 first-cohort repertoires, a later analysis reported.

V was cut by 2 bases and J by 7 bases, with 5 bases left in between. The CDR3 contains 11 residues. The germline V gene encodes CDR1 SNHLY and CDR2 FYNNEI. Here immunoSEQ multiplex PCR was the method, and the copy in TCRdb shows in-frame clones only, minus some. The repertoire has some 180,000 clones, 86% of them found once; the top ten carry about 7.2%. Points from the study as a whole: Three chains linked to CMV were shown in vitro to be specific for CMV antigens.

Of note for this clone: The antigen is not known.

The receptor was derived from a man aged 30 to 39 in good health and CMV-seropositive. The sequenced sample consisted of PBMCs. V usage is TRBV2 and J usage is TRBJ1-1, with D hard to call. The CDR3 DNA reads as TGTGCCAGCAGTGAACGAAGTGAAGCTTTCTTT. It codes for CASSERSEAFF. Full variable domain (rest looked up from reference TRBV2 and TRBJ1-1): EPEVTQTPSHQVTQMGQEVILRCVPISNHLYFYWYRQILGQKVEFLVSFYNNEISEKSEIFDDQFSVERPDGSNFTLKIRSTKLEDSAMYFCASSERSEAFFGQGTRLTVV.